A single sample is the source of the 19 T cell receptor beta chains below, sequenced in a study of T cell repertoires in cytomegalovirus infection. Their recognized antigens are unknown. TCRdb fed the reads into MiXCR, producing one record per CDR3 protein. The table lists 900,000 to 950,000 distinct CDR3 sequences, about 33% of them singletons, with 13% in the top ten. This specimen consisted of cultured CD8+ T cells from PBMCs, obtained from culture after CMV antigen stimulation. These receptor sequences come from a human donor in good health (CMV status not recorded). Some clones in this sample may be carry-over from other donors' samples.

The chain couples TRBV29-1 to TRBJ2-5; D possibly corresponds to TRBD1 (5 bases). The germline V gene has CDR1 SQVTM and CDR2 ANQGSEA. Trimming shortened V by 0 bases and J by 2 bases, and 13 bases separated the two germline ends. This CDR3 region has 15 residues. The CDR3 here is CSVEDVRTPQETQYF. The CDR3 DNA reads TGCAGCGTTGAAGATGTCAGGACACCACAAGAGACCCAGTACTTC.

This rearrangement joins TRBV15 to TRBJ2-7; maybe TRBD1 (5 bases). Germline lookup yields CDR1 LNHNV and CDR2 YYDKDF (reference sequence). Trimming shortened V by 1 base and J by 7 bases, and 8 bases separated the two germline ends. The CDR3 totals 12 residues. The CDR3 loop is CATSRASGEQYF. In DNA form, the CDR3 reads TGTGCCACCAGCAGAGCTTCAGGGGAGCAGTACTTC.

This clonotype was counted only a few times. In DNA, the CDR3 is TGTGCCAGCAGTCGGACATCCCACACAGCGGGAAACACCATATATTTT. It codes for CASSRTSHTAGNTIYF. The rearrangement uses TRBV7-9 and TRBJ1-3, with D possibly being TRBD1 (5 bases). The CDR3 consists of 16 residues. The germline CDR1 and CDR2 sequences are SEHNR and FQNEAQ (reference sequence). Deletions cut 6 bases from V and 4 bases from J, with 19 bases between. Variable domain in full (rest from reference TRBV7-9 and TRBJ1-3): DTGVSQNPRHKITKRGQNVTFRCDPISEHNRLYWYRQTLGQGPEFLTYFQNEAQLEKSRLLSDRFSAERPKGSFSTLEIQRTEQGDSAMYLCASSRTSHTAGNTIYFGEGSWLTVV.

This chain links TRBV10-1 with TRBJ2-7; D gene unclear. Germline loops: CDR1 WNHNN, CDR2 SYGVQD (reference sequence). The V end lost 2 bases, the J end lost 2 bases, and 13 bases lay between the germline ends. The CDR3 contains 15 residues. In DNA form, the CDR3 reads TGCGCCAGCAGTGAGCGCAGTCTCCCCACCTACGAGCAGTACTTC. Translated: CASSERSLPTYEQYF.

On this clonotype: A much bigger clone sits one base away, suggesting this may be a read error. This sequence joins TRBV7-2 and TRBJ2-3, with D perhaps given as TRBD1 or TRBD2 (5 bases each). CDR3 length equals 16 residues. Germline-derived CDR1 and CDR2 are SGHTA and FQGNSA. Trimming pared 0 bases from V and 4 bases from J, leaving 14 bases between. The CDR3 here is CASSLAWDAGADTQYF. The CDR3 region has the DNA TGTGCCAGCAGCTTAGCGTGGGACGCAGGAGCAGATACGCAGTATTTT.

The V and J genes are TRBV20-1 and TRBJ2-7, with 7 bases aligning to TRBD1. V lost 0 bases and J lost 3; bases outside the gene matches: 17. This CDR3 has 18 residues. Germline assignment: CDR1 DFQATT and CDR2 SNEGSKA (reference sequence). CDR3 in DNA: TGCAGTGCTAGAGATCCCTCCTTAGAGGGGGCTCTTTACTACGAGCAGTACTTC. This sequence encodes CSARDPSLEGALYYEQYF.

The chain joins TRBV15 to TRBJ2-7; 7 bases are shared with TRBD1. Germline CDR1 is LNHNV and CDR2 is YYDKDF (reference sequence). The CDR3 covers 13 residues. Trimming took 3 bases from V and 3 from J; bases not matched to a gene: 2. The chain's CDR3 is CATSSRTGYEQYV. CDR3 bases: TGTGCCACCAGCAGTCGGACAGGCTACGAGCAGTACGTC.

The chain couples TRBV4-1 to TRBJ2-1, with D unclear. The CDR3 is made up of 17 amino acids. Germline CDR1 MGHRA, CDR2 YSYEKL. V gave up 0 bases and J gave up 5 bases, with 17 bases separating them. Here the CDR3 DNA reads TGCGCCAGCAGCCAAGACACTGTCCGGACGGATGACAATGAGCAGTTCTTC. It codes for CASSQDTVRTDDNEQFF.

The V gene is TRBV7-8, the J gene TRBJ2-7; TRBD1 might be the D (7 bases). Germline V CDR1 and CDR2: SGHVS, FQNEAQ. CDR3 length: 16 residues. Trimming pared 5 bases from V and 3 bases from J, leaving 20 bases between. This CDR3 is CASSPRQGGKDYEQYV. For the CDR3, the DNA is TGTGCCAGCAGCCCCAGACAGGGAGGAAAGGACTACGAGCAGTACGTC.

The chain uses TRBV4-2 and TRBJ2-5; the match to TRBD2 covers 8 bases. V lost 4 bases to trimming and J lost 4 bases; unmatched junction nucleotides: 11. Germline V gene sequence: CDR1 LGHNA, CDR2 YNFKEQ. This CDR3 spans 16 amino acids. The CDR3 is CASSRGRGGVGETQYF. The CDR3 DNA sequence: TGTGCCAGCAGCCGAGGACGGGGGGGCGTGGGAGAGACCCAGTACTTC.

The CDR3 DNA reads as TGTGCCAGCAGTGACCTGGACAGGGGTTTTTTCGAGCAGTACGTC. Protein: CASSDLDRGFFEQYV. The genes are TRBV6-1 and TRBJ2-7, with 9 bases matching TRBD1. This CDR3 is 15 amino acids long. From germline, CDR1 is MNHNS and CDR2 SASEGT. V shed 3 bases and J 6 bases; nucleotides not matched to a gene: 9.

V and J are TRBV4-1 and TRBJ1-2, with D unclear. Germline V gene data show CDR1 as MGHRA and CDR2 as YSYEKL. The ends were cut back, 0 bases at V and 5 bases at J, with 13 bases in the middle. The CDR3 loop spans 15 amino acids. The CDR3 spells CASSQDTEAHYGYTF. The CDR3 nucleotides read TGCGCCAGCAGCCAAGATACGGAAGCTCATTATGGCTACACCTTC.

Remarks on this clonotype: One base away lies a much larger clone, so this may be a sequencing read error. The chain carries TRBV7-6 and TRBJ1-5, with 9 positions matching TRBD1. The trim removed 1 base at V and 6 bases at J, leaving 10 bases unmatched. The CDR3 consists of 17 residues. Germline V lookup: CDR1 SGHVS, CDR2 FNYEAQ. Here the CDR3 DNA reads TGTGCCAGCAGCTTAGGGGTCGAACAGGGGGCCGGTCAGCCCCAGCATTTT. The encoded protein is CASSLGVEQGAGQPQHF.

This clonotype was found a few times. The chain is built from TRBV7-6 and TRBJ2-7; 9 nucleotides line up with TRBD1. Germline V gives CDR1 SGHVS, CDR2 FNYEAQ. J was trimmed by 7 bases and V by 3 bases; bases with no gene match: 4. The CDR3 covers 13 residues. The CDR3 DNA reads TGTGCCAGCAGCTTGACAGGGGGTGGGGAGCAGTACGTC. This sequence encodes CASSLTGGGEQYV.

The chain carries TRBV5-8 and TRBJ2-7; D gene unclear. V dropped 4 bases and J dropped 3 bases, with 11 bases sitting between them. The CDR3 loop spans 13 amino acids. Germline lookup yields CDR1 SGHTS and CDR2 YDEGEE. The CDR3 protein is CASSGRENYEQYF. As DNA, the CDR3 is TGTGCCAGCAGCGGAAGGGAAAACTACGAGCAGTACTTC.

Only a few counts were recorded for this clonotype. The chain is built from TRBV6-1 and TRBJ1-5; 9 positions agree with TRBD1. There are 16 residues in the CDR3. Trimming removed 6 bases from V and 2 bases from J; junction bases left unmatched: 8. Germline V CDR1 and CDR2: MNHNS, SASEGT. The CDR3 coding sequence is TGTGCCAGCAGGGATCACCGGACAGGGGGCAATCAGCCCCAGCATTTT. Residues: CASRDHRTGGNQPQHF.

V and J are TRBV5-4 and TRBJ2-7; D is possibly TRBD1 or TRBD2 (5 bases each). Trimming left V 1 base short and J 1 base short, with 15 bases between. There are 16 residues in the CDR3. Germline V gene data show CDR1 as SGHNT and CDR2 as YYREEE (reference sequence). CDR3 in amino acids: CASSLRLGTVSYEQYV. Written as DNA, the CDR3 is TGTGCCAGCAGCTTGCGGCTAGGGACGGTATCCTACGAGCAGTACGTC.

In this sample, this clonotype turned up many times. The chain has TRBV7-2 and TRBJ2-1, with a possible D match to TRBD1 (6 bases). The CDR3 runs 15 residues. V dropped 3 bases and J dropped 4 bases, with 13 bases sitting between them. Germline V gene sequence: CDR1 SGHTA, CDR2 FQGNSA. The CDR3 loop reads CASSLKDRYYNEQFF. CDR3 sequence (DNA): TGTGCCAGCAGCTTGAAGGACAGATATTACAATGAGCAGTTCTTC.

A word on this clonotype: With a much larger clone just one base away, this may be a read error. The V call is TRBV7-2, the J call TRBJ2-1, with TRBD2 matching 14 bases. Germline V lookup: CDR1 SGHTA, CDR2 FQGNSA. The CDR3 length is 17 residues. The CDR3 coding sequence is TGTGTCAGCAGCTTAGTCGGGACTAGCGGGGGTAGAGGTGAGCAGTTCTTC. It yields the protein CVSSLVGTSGGRGEQFF. Filled out from reference TRBV7-2 and TRBJ2-1, the complete variable domain reads GAGVSQSPSNKVTEKGKDVELRCDPISGHTALYWYRQSLGQGLEFLIYFQGNSAPDKSGLPSDRFSAERTGGSVSTLTIQRTQQEDSAVYLCVSSLVGTSGGRGEQFFGPGTRLTVL.